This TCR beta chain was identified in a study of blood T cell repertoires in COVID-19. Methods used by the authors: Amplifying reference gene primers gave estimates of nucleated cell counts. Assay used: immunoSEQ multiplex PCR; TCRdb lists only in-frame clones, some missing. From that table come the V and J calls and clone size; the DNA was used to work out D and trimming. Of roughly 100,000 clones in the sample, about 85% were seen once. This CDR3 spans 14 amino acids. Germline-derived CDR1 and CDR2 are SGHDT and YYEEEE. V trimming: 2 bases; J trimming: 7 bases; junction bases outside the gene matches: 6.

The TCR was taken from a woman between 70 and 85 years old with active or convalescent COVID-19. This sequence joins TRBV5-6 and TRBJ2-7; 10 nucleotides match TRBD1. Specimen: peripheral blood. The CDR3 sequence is CASSFGTGVGEQYF. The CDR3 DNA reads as TGTGCCAGCAGCTTCGGGACAGGGGTGGGTGAGCAGTACTTC.